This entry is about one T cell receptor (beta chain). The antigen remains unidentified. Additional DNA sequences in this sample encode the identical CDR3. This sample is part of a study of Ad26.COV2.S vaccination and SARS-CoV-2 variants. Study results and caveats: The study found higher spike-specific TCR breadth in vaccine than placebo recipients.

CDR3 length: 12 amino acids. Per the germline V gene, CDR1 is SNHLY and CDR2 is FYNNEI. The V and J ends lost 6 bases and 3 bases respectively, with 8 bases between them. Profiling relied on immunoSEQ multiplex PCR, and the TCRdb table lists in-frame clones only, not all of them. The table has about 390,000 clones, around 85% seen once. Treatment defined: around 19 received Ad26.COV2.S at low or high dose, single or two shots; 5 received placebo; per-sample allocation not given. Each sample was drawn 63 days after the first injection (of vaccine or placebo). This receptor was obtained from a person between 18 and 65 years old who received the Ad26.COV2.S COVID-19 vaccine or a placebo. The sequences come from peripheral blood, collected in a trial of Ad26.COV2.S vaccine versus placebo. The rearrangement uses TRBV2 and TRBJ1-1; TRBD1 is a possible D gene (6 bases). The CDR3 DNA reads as TGTGCCAGCAGCAGACAGGACACTGAAGCTTTCTTT. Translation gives CASSRQDTEAFF.